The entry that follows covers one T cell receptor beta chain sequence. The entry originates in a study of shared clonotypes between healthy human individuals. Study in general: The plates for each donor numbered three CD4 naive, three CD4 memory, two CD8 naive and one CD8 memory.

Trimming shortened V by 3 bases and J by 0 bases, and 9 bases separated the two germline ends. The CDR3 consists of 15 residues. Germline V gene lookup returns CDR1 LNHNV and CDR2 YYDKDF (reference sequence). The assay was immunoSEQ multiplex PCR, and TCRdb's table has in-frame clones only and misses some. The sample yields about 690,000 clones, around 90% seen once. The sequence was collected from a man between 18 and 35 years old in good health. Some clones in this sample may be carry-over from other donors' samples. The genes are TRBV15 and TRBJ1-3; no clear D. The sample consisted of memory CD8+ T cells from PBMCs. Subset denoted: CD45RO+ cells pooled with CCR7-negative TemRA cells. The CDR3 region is CATSSGGSSGNTIYF. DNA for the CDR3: TGTGCCACCAGCAGCGGCGGAAGCTCTGGAAACACCATATATTTT. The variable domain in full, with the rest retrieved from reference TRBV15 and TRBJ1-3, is DAMVIQNPRYQVTQFGKPVTLSCSQTLNHNVMYWYQQKSSQAPKLLFHYYDKDFNNEADTPDNFQSRRPNTSFCFLDIRSPGLGDTAMYLCATSSGGSSGNTIYFGEGSWLTVV.